This T cell receptor beta chain was recorded in a study of OX40 agonist ivuxolimab in advanced cancers. Worth noting for this clone: Its antigen is not known.

Study-level findings and limits: At 0.1 to 3.0 mg/kg, clonal expansion of CD4+ and CD8+ blood T cells had occurred by week 6.

The CDR3 length is 15 residues. Germline loops: CDR1 SEHNR, CDR2 FQNEAQ (reference sequence). The J segment lost 4 bases and the V segment lost 4 bases, leaving 2 bases of the junction unmatched. Autoimmune disease history or systemic immunosuppression meant exclusion. Repertoires were generated with immunoSEQ multiplex PCR, while TCRdb's copy carries only in-frame clones and drops some. The data hold 25,000 to 30,000 clones, with approximately 86% observed a single time. This TCR came from an adult with an advanced solid tumor such as melanoma, head and neck, liver or kidney cancer. Sequencing was performed on CD4+ or CD8+ T cells sorted from blood, taken in a trial of the OX40 agonist ivuxolimab. V is TRBV7-9 and J is TRBJ2-7; 15 bases map to TRBD2. The CDR3 DNA follows: TGTGCCAGCAGCTATGGACTAGCGGGAGGGTACGAGCAGTACTTC. Translation gives CASSYGLAGGYEQYF.